This T cell receptor beta chain was obtained from a study of cytomegalovirus exposure and HLA in healthy donors. The primer mix had 60 Vbeta and 13 Jbeta primers. The table came from immunoSEQ multiplex PCR; TCRdb's copy has only in-frame clones and leaves some out. The data show about 110,000 clones, about 86% seen once. The donors, nominally healthy at sampling, likely had unrecorded immune exposures. This clonotype originated in a middle-aged man in good health and CMV-seronegative. Material for sequencing was PBMCs.

The CDR3 protein is CASSLGQGASYNSPLHF. DNA of the CDR3: TGCGCCAGCAGCCTGGGGCAGGGGGCTTCATATAATTCACCCCTCCACTTT. This chain joins TRBV5-1 and TRBJ1-6; 8 bases match TRBD1. V gave up 4 bases and J gave up 4 bases; unmatched junction bases: 10. The CDR3 loop spans 17 amino acids. Germline values: CDR1 SGHRS, CDR2 YFSETQ.